This T cell receptor beta chain is drawn from a study of memory CD4+ T cells and cytomegalovirus serostatus. In the original workflow: Out-of-frame sequences were removed, leaving 2 million to 2.5 million distinct TCRbeta sequences. Produced via immunoSEQ multiplex PCR; TCRdb's table is partial and in-frame only. The DNA gave D and trimming, while V, J and clone size come from that table. Among around 50,000 clones, roughly three quarters were seen once, and the ten largest hold nearly 0.95%. Germline V CDR1 and CDR2: DFQATT, SNEGSKA (reference sequence). Between the trimmed V and J ends, which lost 5 bases and 0 bases, there was a span of 5 bases. The CDR3 extends over 11 amino acids. Single viable CD3+CD4+CD8-CD45RO+ cells were sorted as the memory CD4+ T cells. In the case of this clone: In the same sample, other DNA sequences code for this CDR3.

This receptor was taken from an adult in good health and CMV-seronegative. The chain links TRBV20-1 to TRBJ2-7; D uncertain. Sample: memory CD4+ T cells from blood. The CDR3 nucleotides read TGCAGTGCTTTTGACTCCTACGAGCAGTACTTC. Protein product: CSAFDSYEQYF.